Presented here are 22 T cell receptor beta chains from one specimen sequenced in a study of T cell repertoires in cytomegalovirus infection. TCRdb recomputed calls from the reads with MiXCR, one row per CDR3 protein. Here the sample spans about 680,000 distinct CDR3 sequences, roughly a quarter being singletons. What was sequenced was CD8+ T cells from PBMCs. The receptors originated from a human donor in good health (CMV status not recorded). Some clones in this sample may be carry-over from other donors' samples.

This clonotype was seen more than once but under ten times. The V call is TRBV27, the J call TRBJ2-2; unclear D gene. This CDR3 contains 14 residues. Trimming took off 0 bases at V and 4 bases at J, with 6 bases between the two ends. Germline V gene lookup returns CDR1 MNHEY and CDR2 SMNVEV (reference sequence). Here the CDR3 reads CASSLSEITGELFF. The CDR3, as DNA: TGTGCCAGCAGTTTATCGGAGATCACCGGGGAGCTGTTTTTT.

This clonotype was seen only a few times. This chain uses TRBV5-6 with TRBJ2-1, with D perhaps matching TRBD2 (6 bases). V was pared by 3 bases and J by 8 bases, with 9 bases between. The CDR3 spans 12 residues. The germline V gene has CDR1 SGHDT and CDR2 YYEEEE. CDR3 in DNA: TGTGCCAGCAGCTCCGCGGGGTATGAGCAGTTCTTC. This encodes CASSSAGYEQFF.

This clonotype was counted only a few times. The CDR3 spells CASSSSITGTGETQYF. The CDR3 region has the DNA TGTGCCAGCAGCTCTTCCATAACAGGGACGGGAGAGACCCAGTACTTC. V is TRBV7-9 and J is TRBJ2-5, with D maybe TRBD1 (6 bases). V lost 4 bases to trimming and J lost 4 bases, with 19 bases between them. Germline V CDR1 and CDR2: SEHNR, FQNEAQ (reference sequence). The CDR3 is 16 residues long.

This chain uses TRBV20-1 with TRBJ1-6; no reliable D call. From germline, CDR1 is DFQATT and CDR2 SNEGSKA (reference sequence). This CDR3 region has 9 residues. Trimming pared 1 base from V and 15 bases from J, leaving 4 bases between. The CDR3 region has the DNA TGCAGTGCTAGAGGGAACCTCCACTTT. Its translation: CSARGNLHF.

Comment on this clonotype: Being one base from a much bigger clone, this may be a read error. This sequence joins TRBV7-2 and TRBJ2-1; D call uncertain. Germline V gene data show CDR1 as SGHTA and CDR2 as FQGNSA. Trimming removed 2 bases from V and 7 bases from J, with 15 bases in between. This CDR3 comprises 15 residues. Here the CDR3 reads CASSLSERLGNEQFF. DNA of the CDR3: TGTGCCAGCAGCTTAAGCGAGCGTTTAGGGAATGAGCAGTTCTTC.

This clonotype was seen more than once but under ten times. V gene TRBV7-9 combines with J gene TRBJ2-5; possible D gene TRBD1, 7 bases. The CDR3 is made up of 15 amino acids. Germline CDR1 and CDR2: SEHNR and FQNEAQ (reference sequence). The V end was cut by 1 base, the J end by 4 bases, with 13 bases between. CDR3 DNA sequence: TGTGCCAGCAGCTTAGAGGAGGGGGCCGGAGAGACCCAGTACTTC. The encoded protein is CASSLEEGAGETQYF.

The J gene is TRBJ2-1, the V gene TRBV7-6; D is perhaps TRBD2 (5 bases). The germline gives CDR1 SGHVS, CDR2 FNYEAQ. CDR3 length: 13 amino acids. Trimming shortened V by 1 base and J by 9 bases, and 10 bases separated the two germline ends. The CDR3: CASSLEGRGEQFF. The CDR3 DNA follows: TGTGCCAGCAGCTTAGAAGGTCGGGGTGAGCAGTTCTTC.

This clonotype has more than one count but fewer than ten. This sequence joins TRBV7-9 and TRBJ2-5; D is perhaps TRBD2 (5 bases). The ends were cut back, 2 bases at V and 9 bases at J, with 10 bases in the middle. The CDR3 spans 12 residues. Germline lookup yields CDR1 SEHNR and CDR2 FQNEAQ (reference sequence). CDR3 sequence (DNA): TGTGCCAGCAGCTTATTTATCGGGGCCCAGTACTTC. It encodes CASSLFIGAQYF.

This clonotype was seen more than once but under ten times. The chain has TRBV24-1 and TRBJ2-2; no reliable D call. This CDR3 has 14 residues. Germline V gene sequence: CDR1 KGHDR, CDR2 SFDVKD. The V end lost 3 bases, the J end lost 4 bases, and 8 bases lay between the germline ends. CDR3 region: CATSDGDPTGELFF. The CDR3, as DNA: TGTGCCACCAGTGATGGGGATCCCACCGGGGAGCTGTTTTTT.

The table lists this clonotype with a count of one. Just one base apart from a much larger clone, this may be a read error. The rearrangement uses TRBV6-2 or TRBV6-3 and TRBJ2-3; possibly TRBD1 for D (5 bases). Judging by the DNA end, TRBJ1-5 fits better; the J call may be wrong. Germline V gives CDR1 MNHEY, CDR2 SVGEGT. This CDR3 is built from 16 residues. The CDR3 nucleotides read TGTGCCAGCAGTTACCCCTCTAGCGGGGGGTCTGATACGCAGCATTTT. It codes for CASSYPSSGGSDTQHF.

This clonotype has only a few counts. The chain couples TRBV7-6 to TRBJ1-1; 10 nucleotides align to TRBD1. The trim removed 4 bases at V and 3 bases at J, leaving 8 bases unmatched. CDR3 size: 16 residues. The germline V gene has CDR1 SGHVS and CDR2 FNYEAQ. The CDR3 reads CASSSRQGACHTEAFF. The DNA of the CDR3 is TGTGCCAGCAGCTCGCGACAGGGGGCGTGCCACACTGAAGCTTTCTTT.

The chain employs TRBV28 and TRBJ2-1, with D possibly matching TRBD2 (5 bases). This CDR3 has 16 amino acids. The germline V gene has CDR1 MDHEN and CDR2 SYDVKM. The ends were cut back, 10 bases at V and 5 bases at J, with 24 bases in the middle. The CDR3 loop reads CANIPTGQRYNNEQFF. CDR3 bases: TGTGCCAACATCCCGACTGGCCAGCGGTATAACAATGAGCAGTTCTTC.

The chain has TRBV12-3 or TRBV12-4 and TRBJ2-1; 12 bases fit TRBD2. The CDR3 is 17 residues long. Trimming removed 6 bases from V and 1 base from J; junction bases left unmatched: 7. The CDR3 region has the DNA TGTGCCAGCAGACTGACTAGCGGGGGCGGATCCTACAATGAGCAGTTCTTC. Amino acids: CASRLTSGGGSYNEQFF.

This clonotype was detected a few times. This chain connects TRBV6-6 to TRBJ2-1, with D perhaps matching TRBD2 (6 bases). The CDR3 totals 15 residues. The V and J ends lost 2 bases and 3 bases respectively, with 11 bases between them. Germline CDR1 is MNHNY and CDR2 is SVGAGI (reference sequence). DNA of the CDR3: TGTGCCAGCAGTTACGTGGCGGGGTACTACAATGAGCAGTTCTTC. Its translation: CASSYVAGYYNEQFF.

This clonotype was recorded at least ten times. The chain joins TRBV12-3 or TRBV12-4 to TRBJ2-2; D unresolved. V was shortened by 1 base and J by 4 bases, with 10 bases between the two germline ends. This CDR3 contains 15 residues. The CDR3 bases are TGTGCCAGCAGTTTAGTAGGGATACCCACCGGGGAGCTGTTTTTT. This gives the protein CASSLVGIPTGELFF.

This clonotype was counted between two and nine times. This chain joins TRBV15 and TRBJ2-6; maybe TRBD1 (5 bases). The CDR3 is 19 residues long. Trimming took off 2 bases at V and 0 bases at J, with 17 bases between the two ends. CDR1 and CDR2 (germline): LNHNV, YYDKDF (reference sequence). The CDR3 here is CATSRTWGTERSGANVLTF. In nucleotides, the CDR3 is TGTGCCACCAGCAGAACCTGGGGCACCGAACGCTCTGGGGCCAACGTCCTGACTTTC.

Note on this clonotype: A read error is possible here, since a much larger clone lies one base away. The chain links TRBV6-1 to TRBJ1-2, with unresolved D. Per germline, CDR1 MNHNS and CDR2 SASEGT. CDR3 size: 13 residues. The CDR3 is CANSSTAFYGYTF. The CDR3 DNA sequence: TGTGCCAACAGTTCCACAGCGTTCTATGGCTACACCTTC.

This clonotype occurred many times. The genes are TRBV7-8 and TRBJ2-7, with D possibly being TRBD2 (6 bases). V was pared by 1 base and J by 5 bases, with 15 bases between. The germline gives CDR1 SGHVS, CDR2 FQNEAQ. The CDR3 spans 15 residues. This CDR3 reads CASSLGSREVDEQYV. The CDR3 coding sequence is TGTGCCAGCAGCTTAGGGTCCAGGGAGGTCGACGAGCAGTACGTC.

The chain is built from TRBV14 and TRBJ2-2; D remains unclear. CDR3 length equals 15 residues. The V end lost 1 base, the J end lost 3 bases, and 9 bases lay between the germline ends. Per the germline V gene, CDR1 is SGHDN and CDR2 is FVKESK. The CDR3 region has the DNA TGTGCCAGCAGCCAAGTTTACACCTACACCGGGGAGCTGTTTTTT. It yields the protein CASSQVYTYTGELFF. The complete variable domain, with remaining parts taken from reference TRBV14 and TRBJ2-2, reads EAGVTQFPSHSVIEKGQTVTLRCDPISGHDNLYWYRRVMGKEIKFLLHFVKESKQDESGMPNNRFLAERTGGTYSTLKVQPAELEDSGVYFCASSQVYTYTGELFFGEGSRLTVL.

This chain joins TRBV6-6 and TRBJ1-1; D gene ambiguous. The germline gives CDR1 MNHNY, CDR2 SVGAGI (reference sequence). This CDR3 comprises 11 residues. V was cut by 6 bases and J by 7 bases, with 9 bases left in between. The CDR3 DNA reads TGTGCCAGCAGACTGGGTATTGAAGCTTTCTTT. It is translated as CASRLGIEAFF.

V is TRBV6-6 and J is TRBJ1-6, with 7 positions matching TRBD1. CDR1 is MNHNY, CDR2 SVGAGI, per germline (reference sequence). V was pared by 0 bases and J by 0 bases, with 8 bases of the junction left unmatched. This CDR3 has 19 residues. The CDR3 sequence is CASSYSPGQPSSYNSPLHF. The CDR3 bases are TGTGCCAGCAGTTACTCACCGGGACAGCCGAGCTCCTATAATTCACCCCTCCACTTT.

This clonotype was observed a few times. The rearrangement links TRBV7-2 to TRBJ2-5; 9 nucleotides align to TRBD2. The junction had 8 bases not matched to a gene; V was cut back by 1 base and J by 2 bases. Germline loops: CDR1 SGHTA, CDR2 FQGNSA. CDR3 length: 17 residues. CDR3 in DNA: TGTGCCAGCAGCTTAGGGGCCCTAGCGGGGCGTCAAGAGACCCAGTACTTC. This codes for CASSLGALAGRQETQYF.